One sample yielded the 21 T cell receptor beta chains listed below, sequenced in a study of tumor-infiltrating lymphocytes in glioblastoma multiforme. Three nested ARM-PCR rounds with V-beta and C-beta primers built TCRB libraries. Using its own MiXCR run on the multiplex PCR reads, TCRdb lists one record per CDR3 protein. This table holds about 11,000 distinct CDR3 sequences, about 65% found once. Sequenced sample: brain tumor tissue. These receptors all stem from a male donor with glioblastoma.

Note on this clonotype: This is likely a read error, given that the CDR3 carries no conserved phenylalanine or tryptophan at its end. The DNA is omitted, as the CDR3 cannot be located on it reliably, and the CDR3 follows TCRdb's listing. The chain has TRBV20-1 and TRBJ1-6; TRBD1 is the table's D call and was not checked against the DNA. The germline V gene encodes CDR1 DFQATT and CDR2 SNEGSKA (reference sequence). The CDR3 numbers 15 amino acids, ends counted. The CDR3 region is CSARGRGSLNSPPHS.

The sample holds many counts of this clonotype. This sequence joins TRBV11-1 and TRBJ2-4; D gene ambiguous. Germline lookup yields CDR1 SGHAT and CDR2 FQDESV (reference sequence). This CDR3 has 13 amino acids. Trimming removed 5 bases at V and 9 bases at J, with 14 bases between. The CDR3 nucleotides are TGTGCCAGCAGCCCCCTCAAGGCCGGCATTCAGTACTTC. This codes for CASSPLKAGIQYF.

Comment on this clonotype: At one end, the junction sequence differs from germline, possibly due to a read error. The gene calls are TRBV11-2 and TRBJ1-1; D perhaps matches TRBD1 (5 bases). Germline V CDR1 and CDR2: SGHAT, FQNNGV. The CDR3 consists of 13 residues. The CDR3 region is CAGSQQVATEAFF. Here the CDR3 DNA reads TGTGCCGGCAGCCAACAGGTGGCAACTGAAGCTTTCTTT.

The chain joins TRBV5-4 to TRBJ1-4, with 7 positions matching TRBD1. Per germline, CDR1 SGHNT and CDR2 YYREEE (reference sequence). The CDR3 totals 15 residues. The V gene end was trimmed by 2 bases and the J gene end by 7 bases; junction bases not matched to a gene: 8. CDR3 loop: CASSFGTERSEKLFF. CDR3 in DNA: TGTGCCAGCAGCTTCGGGACAGAAAGAAGTGAAAAACTGTTTTTT.

This clonotype is termed medium-sized (0.01 to 0.1%). The chain carries TRBV4-1 and TRBJ1-2, with 8 bases that match TRBD1. CDR3 length: 14 residues. After removal of 6 bases from V and 3 bases from J, the junction contained 6 bases not matched to a gene. Germline loops: CDR1 MGHRA, CDR2 YSYEKL. The chain's CDR3 is CASSPPTGDYGYTF. CDR3 bases: TGCGCCAGCAGTCCTCCGACAGGGGACTATGGCTACACCTTC.

This clonotype was detected once. The germline gene is not matched at one end of the junction; a read error may be the cause. The CDR3 here is CSAMGGASPDTQYF. The CDR3 region has the DNA TGCAGTGCTATGGGGGGGGCCAGCCCAGACACGCAGTATTTT. This sequence joins TRBV20-1 and TRBJ2-3; TRBD2 is a possible D gene (7 bases). The CDR3 runs to 14 residues. Germline CDR1 is DFQATT and CDR2 is SNEGSKA (reference sequence).

This clonotype has more than one count but fewer than ten. The CDR3 reads CASSLSRGGPYSKQFF. CDR3 bases: TGTGCCAGCAGTTTGTCCCGCGGGGGACCCTACAGTAAGCAGTTCTTC. V is TRBV12-3 or TRBV12-4 and J is TRBJ2-1; TRBD2 matches at 7 bases. This CDR3 has 16 amino acids. V shed 3 bases, J shed 11 bases, and the junction held 16 bases outside the gene matches.

This chain joins TRBV29-1 and TRBJ1-6; D gene ambiguous. The ends were cut back, 4 bases at V and 12 bases at J, with 16 bases in the middle. Germline V gene sequence: CDR1 SQVTM, CDR2 ANQGSEA. The CDR3 covers 13 residues. CDR3 in amino acids: CSVAWNRELPLHF. The CDR3 region has the DNA TGCAGCGTTGCCTGGAACAGAGAATTACCCCTCCACTTT.

The gene calls are TRBV20-1 and TRBJ1-1; D may be TRBD1 (5 bases). The CDR3 has 12 amino acids. Germline loops: CDR1 DFQATT, CDR2 SNEGSKA (reference sequence). The germline V and J ends were trimmed by 6 bases and 3 bases, with 11 bases remaining between them. CDR3 in DNA: TGCAGTGCGAACAGGCTATACACTGAAGCTTTCTTT. It translates to CSANRLYTEAFF.

This clonotype was seen only a few times. The rearrangement uses TRBV30 and TRBJ1-5; no clear D gene. V lost 3 bases, J lost 0 bases, and 6 bases lay in between. Germline CDR1 GTSNPN, CDR2 SVGIG (reference sequence). CDR3 length: 13 amino acids. The CDR3 reads CAWSLDSNQPQHF. The CDR3 coding sequence is TGTGCCTGGAGCTTAGATAGCAATCAGCCCCAGCATTTT.

This clonotype was counted only a few times. The rearrangement joins TRBV4-3 to TRBJ2-1; D is uncertain. In germline, CDR1 is LGHNA, CDR2 YSLEER. Trimming shortened V by 1 base and J by 8 bases, and 12 bases separated the two germline ends. The CDR3 extends over 14 amino acids. CDR3 nucleotides: TGCGCCAGCAGCCAAGGGTCTGAGGTCGATGAGCAGTTCTTC. It is translated as CASSQGSEVDEQFF.

The chain links TRBV29-1 to TRBJ2-5; 16 nucleotides match TRBD2. This CDR3 contains 15 residues. V lost 5 bases and J lost 5; bases outside the gene matches: 5. CDR1 SQVTM and CDR2 ANQGSEA come from the germline V gene. CDR3 DNA: TGCAGCGTTTCGGGGACTAGCGGGAGGGAGGAGACCCAGTACTTC. Encoded protein: CSVSGTSGREETQYF.

This clonotype showed up just once. The chain employs TRBV20-1 and TRBJ1-5; tentatively, D is TRBD1 (5 bases). The CDR3 consists of 14 residues. The V end was cut by 0 bases, the J end by 2 bases, with 8 bases between. Germline CDR1 reads DFQATT; CDR2 reads SNEGSKA (reference sequence). The CDR3 DNA reads TGCAGTGCTAGAGAATTAGGGGGCAATCAGCCCCAGCATTTT. This encodes CSARELGGNQPQHF.

This clonotype has only one observation. V is TRBV11-1 and J is TRBJ2-1; 11 nucleotides align to TRBD2. Germline trimming cut 8 bases from V and 7 bases from J; bases unmatched to any gene: 16. The CDR3 has 17 amino acids. Looked up from germline, CDR1 is SGHAT and CDR2 is FQDESV (reference sequence). CDR3 in DNA: TGTGCCAGCGGCCGATTACTATCTAGCGGGAGGTCGAATGAGCAGTTCTTC. Protein product: CASGRLLSSGRSNEQFF.

About this clonotype: This may be a read error: a much more frequent sequence differs by one nucleotide. V gene TRBV2 combines with J gene TRBJ2-5, with TRBD1 matching over 7 bases. The CDR3 runs to 13 residues. Per germline, CDR1 SNHLY and CDR2 FYNNEI. The V segment lost 8 bases and the J segment 5 bases; nucleotides outside the gene matches: 8. CDR3 DNA: TGTGCCAGCGCTGGGACAGCTGGCGAGACCCAGTACTTC. This translates into CASAGTAGETQYF.

The chain combines TRBV6-5 with TRBJ2-5, with no clear D. With 5 bases removed from V and 3 bases from J, the gap between germline ends came to 16 bases. The germline V gene has CDR1 MNHEY and CDR2 SVGAGI. The CDR3 has 15 amino acids. The CDR3 sequence: CASSETYSLEETQYF. The CDR3 DNA follows: TGTGCCAGCAGTGAGACCTACTCCTTGGAAGAGACCCAGTACTTC.

This clonotype was observed a few times. No conserved phenylalanine or tryptophan is present at the end of the CDR3, so a read error is the likely explanation. This chain connects TRBV6-5 to TRBJ2-3; D ambiguous. CDR1 and CDR2 from the germline V gene are MNHEY and SVGAGI. The CDR3 is 15 amino acids. The CDR3 protein is CGSSPSWSYTDTQYL. As DNA, the CDR3 is TGTGGCAGCAGTCCCTCCTGGTCGTACACAGATACGCAGTATTTA.

This clonotype appeared a few times. V usage is TRBV6-5 and J usage is TRBJ2-7; a possible D gene is TRBD2 (6 bases). Between the trimmed V and J ends, which lost 6 bases and 3 bases, there was a span of 24 bases. CDR1 is MNHEY, CDR2 SVGAGI, per germline. The CDR3 has 17 residues. CDR3 region: CASRVGEVRVGSYEQYF. The CDR3 DNA sequence: TGTGCCAGCAGGGTGGGTGAGGTGCGCGTCGGGAGCTACGAGCAGTACTTC.

Points on this clonotype: One end of the junction fails to match germline, which may point to a read error. V and J are TRBV11-2 and TRBJ1-5; no definite D call. This CDR3 has 13 residues. Germline assignment: CDR1 SGHAT and CDR2 FQNNGV. CDR3 bases: TGTGCTAGCAGCCTAGTAGAGGATCAGCTCCAGCATTTT. It specifies CASSLVEDQLQHF.

Turning to this clonotype: The missing conserved phenylalanine or tryptophan at the end of this CDR3 makes a read error likely. The DNA is omitted, as the CDR3 cannot be located on it reliably, and the CDR3 follows TCRdb's listing. The chain's CDR3 is CASSEAGAGADTLYS. The chain joins TRBV10-2 to TRBJ2-3; the D call TRBD1 from the table was never checked on the DNA. CDR1 WSHSY and CDR2 SAAADI come from the germline V gene. The CDR3 adds up to 15 amino acids, both ends counted.

J is TRBJ2-3 and V is TRBV6-2 or TRBV6-3; tentative D call: TRBD1 (5 bases). Germline V gives CDR1 MNHEY, CDR2 SVGEGT. This CDR3 is 14 amino acids long. Trimming removed 6 bases from V and 9 bases from J, with 19 bases in between. The CDR3 coding sequence is TGTGCCAGCAGCACGACACCGAGCACAGGCACGCAGTATTTT. Amino acids: CASSTTPSTGTQYF.